Listed here are 19 T cell receptor beta chains from one sample, sequenced in a study of human T cells and chemical hapten exposure. Via MiXCR, TCRdb re-called the RACE reads, giving one row per CDR3 protein. This table holds fewer than 150,000 distinct CDR3 sequences, roughly 10% found once. This sample's time point: patch test 2, 6 weeks after DPC sensitization. As for treatment: therapeutic diphenylcyclopropenone sensitization with weekly scalp DPC. The source material was whole blood, sampled in connection with sensitization to the hapten diphenylcyclopropenone (DPC). These receptors all come from a woman in her 50s with alopecia areata. Some clones in this sample may be carry-over from other donors' samples.

This clonotype was seen repeatedly, ten times or more. The V call is TRBV20-1, the J call TRBJ2-7; 11 bases map to TRBD2. V dropped 1 base and J dropped 5; count of bases not matched to a gene: 13. The CDR3 loop spans 17 amino acids. Per germline, CDR1 DFQATT and CDR2 SNEGSKA (reference sequence). This chain's CDR3 is CSARVIELAGDKNEQYF. The CDR3 DNA sequence: TGCAGTGCTAGAGTAATCGAACTAGCGGGAGACAAGAACGAGCAGTACTTC.

Only a few counts were recorded for this clonotype. The CDR3 reads CASSSSRTGSNEQFF. Written as DNA, the CDR3 is TGTGCCAGCAGCTCATCGCGGACAGGGAGCAATGAGCAGTTCTTC. The J gene is TRBJ2-1, the V gene TRBV7-2; 8 nucleotides agree with TRBD1. The CDR3 spans 15 residues. Germline CDR1 reads SGHTA; CDR2 reads FQGNSA. J gave up 6 bases and V 4 bases, and 8 bases lay outside the gene matches.

V is TRBV6-6 and J is TRBJ2-7; D gene ambiguous. This CDR3 is 15 amino acids long. Per the germline V gene, CDR1 is MNHNY and CDR2 is SVGAGI (reference sequence). Trimming left V 2 bases short and J 3 bases short, with 14 bases between. In nucleotides, the CDR3 is TGTGCCAGCAGTTACATAGGACGGGTAGACTACGAGCAGTACTTC. Its translation: CASSYIGRVDYEQYF.

This clonotype showed up just a few times. V and J are TRBV7-9 and TRBJ2-5, with 7 bases aligning to TRBD2. This CDR3 spans 13 amino acids. Germline-derived CDR1 and CDR2 are SEHNR and FQNEAQ (reference sequence). V lost 4 bases and J lost 1; bases outside the gene matches: 0. The CDR3 region has the DNA TGTGCCAGCAGCTCTAGCGGCCAAGAGACCCAGTACTTC. Translation: CASSSSGQETQYF.

The chain has TRBV29-1 and TRBJ2-1; TRBD2 aligns across 16 bases. Unmatched junction bases numbered 4, after V lost 8 bases and J lost 9 bases. This CDR3 region has 13 residues. Germline V gives CDR1 SQVTM, CDR2 ANQGSEA. This CDR3 is CSPGTSGGGEQFF. CDR3 nucleotides: TGCAGCCCTGGGACTAGCGGGGGGGGTGAGCAGTTCTTC.

This clonotype was found a few times. CDR3 sequence (DNA): TGTGCCAGCAGGGGGGGGCTAGCGGGAGCTTGGAATCAAGAGACCCAGTACTTC. Amino acid sequence: CASRGGLAGAWNQETQYF. The V and J genes are TRBV27 and TRBJ2-5, with 10 bases that match TRBD2. The CDR3 is made up of 18 amino acids. V gave up 6 bases and J gave up 2 bases; unmatched junction bases: 15. From germline, CDR1 is MNHEY and CDR2 SMNVEV (reference sequence).

Worth noting for this clonotype: A much larger clone differs from this one at a single base, so this may be a read error. The chain carries TRBV28 and TRBJ2-7; D unresolved. The germline V and J ends were trimmed by 6 bases and 3 bases, with 3 bases remaining between them. This CDR3 comprises 10 residues. Germline CDR1 reads MDHEN; CDR2 reads SYDVKM. CDR3 DNA: TGTGCCAGCAGATTCTACGAGCAGTACTTC. Translation: CASRFYEQYF.

There are a few counts of this clonotype. This chain connects TRBV6-4 to TRBJ2-1; 11 bases align to TRBD2. V was pared by 8 bases and J by 6 bases, with 6 bases of the junction left unmatched. Germline V gene data show CDR1 as MRHNA and CDR2 as SNTAGT. The CDR3 spans 14 residues. The DNA of the CDR3 is TGTGCCAGCTCTGGGACTAGCGGCCTCAATGAGCAGTTCTTC. Its protein is CASSGTSGLNEQFF.

This clonotype came up a few times. CDR3 in amino acids: CASSPSGTSGINEQFF. The CDR3 bases are TGTGCCAGCTCACCCAGCGGGACTAGCGGTATCAATGAGCAGTTCTTC. The rearrangement joins TRBV18 to TRBJ2-1; 11 bases align to TRBD2. The germline gives CDR1 KGHSH, CDR2 LQKENI. With 3 bases clipped from V and 6 bases from J, the junction kept 7 bases outside the gene matches. CDR3 length: 16 residues.

This chain links TRBV19 with TRBJ2-3; weak D call: TRBD1 (6 bases). CDR3 size: 14 residues. Trimming stripped 1 base from V and 5 bases from J, with 10 bases between. Per the germline V gene, CDR1 is LNHDA and CDR2 is SQIVND (reference sequence). The CDR3: CASSIGARGDTQYF. The DNA of the CDR3 is TGTGCCAGTAGTATAGGTGCCAGGGGAGATACGCAGTATTTT. The complete variable domain, with remaining parts taken from reference TRBV19 and TRBJ2-3, reads DGGITQSPKYLFRKEGQNVTLSCEQNLNHDAMYWYRQDPGQGLRLIYYSQIVNDFQKGDIAEGYSVSREKKESFPLTVTSAQKNPTAFYLCASSIGARGDTQYFGPGTRLTVL.

The V call is TRBV30, the J call TRBJ2-3; D is unclear. V was shortened by 1 base and J by 2 bases, with 7 bases between the two germline ends. Germline assignment: CDR1 GTSNPN and CDR2 SVGIG (reference sequence). The CDR3 consists of 13 residues. CDR3 bases: TGTGCCTGGAGTGCCGGGTTCACAGATACGCAGTATTTT. Translated, it gives CAWSAGFTDTQYF.

The V gene is TRBV6-2 or TRBV6-3, the J gene TRBJ2-1; 8 bases agree with TRBD2. Germline CDR1 reads MNHEY; CDR2 reads SVGEGT. The junction had 8 bases not matched to a gene; V was cut back by 6 bases and J by 10 bases. The CDR3 spans 13 residues. The CDR3, as DNA: TGTGCCAGCAGGGAGACTAGCGTGGAGGAGCAGTTCTTC. Amino acids: CASRETSVEEQFF.

In the case of this clonotype: Being one base from a much bigger clone, this may be a read error. This rearrangement joins TRBV3-1 to TRBJ2-1, with TRBD2 matching over 12 bases. CDR1 is LGHDT, CDR2 YNNKEL, per germline (reference sequence). There are 16 residues in the CDR3. The CDR3 is CASSRTSGKSYNKQFF. The CDR3 DNA sequence: TGTGCCAGCAGCCGGACTAGCGGGAAATCCTACAATAAGCAGTTCTTC.

At least ten counts were recorded for this clonotype. The chain recombines TRBV14 with TRBJ2-2, with D unclear. V was shortened by 4 bases and J by 3 bases, with 6 bases between the two germline ends. The CDR3 covers 13 residues. In germline, CDR1 is SGHDN, CDR2 FVKESK. The CDR3 sequence is CASSRQDTGELFF. In DNA, the CDR3 is TGTGCCAGCAGCCGTCAAGACACCGGGGAGCTGTTTTTT.

The rearrangement uses TRBV18 and TRBJ1-4, with unresolved D. With 3 bases removed from V and 5 bases from J, the gap between germline ends came to 7 bases. CDR3 length: 13 amino acids. Germline CDR1 and CDR2: KGHSH and LQKENI. CDR3 protein: CASSPQLNEKLFF. CDR3 bases: TGTGCCAGCTCACCGCAACTGAATGAAAAACTGTTTTTT.

The chain is built from TRBV14 and TRBJ1-1; no definite D call. V was clipped by 0 bases and J by 4 bases, with 9 bases between them. From germline, CDR1 is SGHDN and CDR2 FVKESK. This CDR3 is 14 amino acids long. CDR3 residues: CASSQDPQFTEAFF. CDR3 DNA: TGTGCCAGCAGCCAAGACCCGCAGTTCACTGAAGCTTTCTTT.

This clonotype was found a few times. The chain carries TRBV7-6 and TRBJ2-7; D is unclear. V was cut by 1 base and J by 6 bases, with 13 bases left in between. The CDR3 extends over 14 amino acids. CDR1 SGHVS and CDR2 FNYEAQ come from the germline V gene. CDR3 region: CASSLEARKGEQYF. As DNA, the CDR3 is TGTGCCAGCAGCTTAGAAGCAAGAAAAGGCGAGCAGTACTTC.

Only a few counts were recorded for this clonotype. The chain combines TRBV9 with TRBJ2-2; TRBD2 matches at 8 bases. CDR3 length equals 17 residues. Germline CDR1 and CDR2: SGDLS and YYNGEE. Unmatched junction bases numbered 13, after V lost 4 bases and J lost 5 bases. DNA of the CDR3: TGTGCCAGCAGCCCCCGCCCGGGACTAGATGGGACCGGGGAGCTGTTTTTT. As protein: CASSPRPGLDGTGELFF. Complete variable domain (other parts from reference TRBV9 and TRBJ2-2): DSGVTQTPKHLITATGQRVTLRCSPRSGDLSVYWYQQSLDQGLQFLIQYYNGEERAKGNILERFSAQQFPDLHSELNLSSLELGDSALYFCASSPRPGLDGTGELFFGEGSRLTVL.

Only a few counts were recorded for this clonotype. J is TRBJ1-2 and V is TRBV7-9; 7 nucleotides line up with TRBD1. From germline, CDR1 is SEHNR and CDR2 FQNEAQ (reference sequence). The CDR3 contains 14 residues. V lost 5 bases and J lost 3; bases outside the gene matches: 6. The CDR3 nucleotides are TGTGCCAGCAGCCAGGGACAGACGGACTATGGCTACACCTTC. Protein: CASSQGQTDYGYTF.